The clone carrying this TCR beta chain was counted a few times. Repertoires were generated with immunoSEQ multiplex PCR, while TCRdb's copy carries only in-frame clones and drops some. The sample has 45,000 to 65,000 clones, about 80% seen once; the top ten hold approximately 3.4%. The sample is drawn from a study of blood T cell repertoires in COVID-19. Turning to the study itself: From T cells, B-cell-depleted T cells, or PBMCs came the material, which was cDNA or gDNA.

The CDR3 has 15 amino acids. The ends were cut back, 2 bases at V and 5 bases at J, with 16 bases in the middle. Germline values: CDR1 KGHSH, CDR2 LQKENI. Sequencing was done on a sample of peripheral blood. This clonotype originated in a man aged 55 to 70 with acute or convalescent COVID-19. The chain links TRBV18 to TRBJ2-7; no firm D call. The CDR3 DNA is TGTGCCAGCTCACCATCGGCGATAGCTAAGCACGAGCAGTACTTC. Translating gives CASSPSAIAKHEQYF.